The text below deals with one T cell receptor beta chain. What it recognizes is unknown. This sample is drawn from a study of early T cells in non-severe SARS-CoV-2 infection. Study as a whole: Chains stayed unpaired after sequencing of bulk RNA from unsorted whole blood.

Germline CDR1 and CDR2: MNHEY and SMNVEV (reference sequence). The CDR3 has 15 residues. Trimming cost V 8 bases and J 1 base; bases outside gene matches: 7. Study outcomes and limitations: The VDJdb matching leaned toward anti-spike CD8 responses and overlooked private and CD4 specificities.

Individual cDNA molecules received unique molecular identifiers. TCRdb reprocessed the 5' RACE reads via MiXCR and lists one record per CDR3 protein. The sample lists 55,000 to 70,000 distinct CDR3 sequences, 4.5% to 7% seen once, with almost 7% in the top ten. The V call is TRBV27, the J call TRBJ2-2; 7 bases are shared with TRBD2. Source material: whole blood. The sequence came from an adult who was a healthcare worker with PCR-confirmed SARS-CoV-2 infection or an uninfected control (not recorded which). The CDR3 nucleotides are TGTGCCAGCCGAGCGGGGAGGTTGAACACCGGGGAGCTGTTTTTT. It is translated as CASRAGRLNTGELFF.